The 12 T cell receptor beta chains in this list originate from one sample, sequenced in a study of blood T cell repertoires in COVID-19. The repertoire was sequenced with immunoSEQ multiplex PCR; TCRdb's copy has only in-frame clones and lacks some. The data contain approximately 70,000 clones, 88% of them seen just once; the ten biggest clones take up roughly 4.6%. Source material: peripheral blood. The receptors come from a human donor in a cohort sampled during active COVID-19.

This chain joins TRBV3-1 (or the pseudogene TRBV3-2) and TRBJ2-1, with 13 nucleotides matching TRBD2. This CDR3 is built from 18 residues. Germline CDR1 is LGHDT and CDR2 is YNNKEL (reference sequence). J lost 2 bases, V lost 8 bases, and 12 bases had no gene match. In DNA form, the CDR3 reads TGTGCCAGCTCCTCCGGGACTAGCGGGATGGATGCCTACAATGAGCAGTTCTTC. This sequence encodes CASSSGTSGMDAYNEQFF.

This chain links TRBV24-1 with TRBJ2-6; the D gene is possibly TRBD1 (5 bases). Trimming removed 0 bases at V and 2 bases at J, with 10 bases between. Germline V gives CDR1 KGHDR, CDR2 SFDVKD. CDR3 length: 17 residues. CDR3 DNA: TGTGCCACCAGTGATTTGCTGGTAGGGGCTGGGGCCAACGTCCTGACTTTC. Encoded protein: CATSDLLVGAGANVLTF.

V gene TRBV11-2 combines with J gene TRBJ1-1, with D tentatively TRBD1 (6 bases). From germline, CDR1 is SGHAT and CDR2 FQNNGV. V lost 5 bases to trimming and J lost 2 bases, with 24 bases between them. The CDR3 consists of 18 residues. The CDR3 loop reads CASSPRRGAGIANTEAFF. Here the CDR3 DNA reads TGTGCCAGCAGCCCCCGGCGGGGGGCAGGAATTGCAAACACTGAAGCTTTCTTT.

V usage is TRBV29-1 and J usage is TRBJ2-2; the match to TRBD2 covers 10 bases. Losses at the gene ends were 5 bases for V and 1 base for J; bases not matched to a gene: 1. The V gene's germline CDR1 is SQVTM and CDR2 ANQGSEA. The CDR3 consists of 14 residues. CDR3: CSVRTSGNTGELFF. The CDR3 nucleotides are TGCAGCGTTCGGACTAGCGGGAACACCGGGGAGCTGTTTTTT.

J is TRBJ2-3 and V is TRBV19; D unresolved. The CDR3 loop spans 13 amino acids. The germline V and J ends were trimmed by 2 bases and 5 bases, with 8 bases remaining between them. Germline assignment: CDR1 LNHDA and CDR2 SQIVND (reference sequence). CDR3 amino acids: CASSINGEDTQYF. DNA for the CDR3: TGTGCCAGTAGTATAAATGGAGAAGATACGCAGTATTTT.

This rearrangement joins TRBV18 to TRBJ2-5, with a weak D call TRBD1 (6 bases). Trimming shortened V by 0 bases and J by 3 bases, and 8 bases separated the two germline ends. The CDR3 covers 14 residues. Germline V gene lookup returns CDR1 KGHSH and CDR2 LQKENI. CDR3 residues: CASSPPGQKETQYF. The CDR3 coding sequence is TGTGCCAGCTCACCACCGGGACAAAAAGAGACCCAGTACTTC.

The chain recombines TRBV5-1 with TRBJ1-2; the D is unclear. The CDR3 contains 14 residues. The ends were cut back, 4 bases at V and 3 bases at J, with 13 bases in the middle. Germline V gives CDR1 SGHRS, CDR2 YFSETQ. The CDR3 here is CASSPGGMDYGYTF. The CDR3 DNA reads TGCGCCAGCAGCCCGGGAGGGATGGACTATGGCTACACCTTC.

The chain carries TRBV11-2 and TRBJ1-3, with TRBD1 matching over 9 bases. The CDR3 is 18 amino acids. Germline V gives CDR1 SGHAT, CDR2 FQNNGV. V lost 4 bases and J lost 0; bases outside the gene matches: 10. CDR3 nucleotides: TGTGCCAGCAGCTATCCGGGACAGGGCTCTCTCTCTGGAAACACCATATATTTT. This translates into CASSYPGQGSLSGNTIYF.

The chain links TRBV21-1 to TRBJ2-7; the table's D gene call, TRBD1, was not cross checked with the DNA. TRBV21-1 is annotated as a pseudogene. This CDR3 has 11 amino acids. The CDR3 coding sequence is TGTGCCAGCAGCAAGGGCCAGGAGCAGTACTTC. This gives the protein CASSKGQEQYF.

The chain uses TRBV6-2 or TRBV6-3 and TRBJ2-2; 8 bases are a match to TRBD1. The CDR3 is 15 amino acids. V was pared by 4 bases and J by 2 bases, with 3 bases of the junction left unmatched. Germline CDR1 MNHEY, CDR2 SVGEGT. As DNA, the CDR3 is TGTGCCAGCAGTTCCGGACAGGGAAACACCGGGGAGCTGTTTTTT. Its protein is CASSSGQGNTGELFF.

The V gene is TRBV6-5, the J gene TRBJ2-7; TRBD2 is a possible D gene (6 bases). V lost 8 bases to trimming and J lost 6 bases, with 8 bases between them. CDR1 and CDR2 (germline): MNHEY, SVGAGI. The CDR3 is 10 residues long. CDR3 coding DNA: TGTGCCAGCGGGACTCTCGAGCAGTACTTC. Encoded protein: CASGTLEQYF.

This sequence joins TRBV27 and TRBJ2-1; the match to TRBD1 covers 9 bases. CDR3 size: 17 residues. Germline CDR1 reads MNHEY; CDR2 reads SMNVEV (reference sequence). After removal of 2 bases from V and 4 bases from J, the junction contained 9 bases not matched to a gene. The CDR3 region has the DNA TGTGCCAGCAGTTTACTTCTTCCCGGGACAGGGTACAATGAGCAGTTCTTC. Translation: CASSLLLPGTGYNEQFF.